The sequence of this TCR beta chain was determined in a study of CXCR3-negative and CXCR3-positive naive CD8 T cells. Study-wide results and limits: Naive cells, whether CXCR3-negative or CXCR3-positive, had similar TRBV-TRBJ usage, while memory cells differed. Fresh PBMCs went into most assays, and CXCR3 expression partly declined after cryopreservation. Naive cells with CXCR3 showed TRB CDR3s that were more hydrophobic than those in CXCR3-negative naive cells.

This CDR3 region has 12 residues. The germline V gene encodes CDR1 SQVTM and CDR2 ANQGSEA. With more than 250,000 cells each, the CD8+ T cell subsets were individually sorted in triplicate. To note about this clonotype: Its antigen is unidentified.

The study made its TRB cDNA libraries by 5' RACE, adding UMI labels. TCRdb reprocessed the 5' RACE reads and reports one entry per CDR3 protein, with no DNA. The sample has about 130,000 distinct CDR3 sequences; the top ten hold roughly 0.39%. The chain uses TRBV29-1 and TRBJ2-1; TCRdb indicates TRBD1, and absent DNA this call remains unverified. The clonotype was recovered from a human donor in good health. Some clones in this sample may be carry-over from other donors' samples. The sample consisted of naive CXCR3+ CD8+ T cells from blood. Described subset: CD45RO-CCR7+CD27+CD95- naive CD8+ T cells expressing CXCR3 (TNR3+). The chain's CDR3 is CSVGDRGLEQFF.